The next 26 T cell receptor beta chains were all read from a single sample in a study of blood T cell repertoires in COVID-19. Assay: immunoSEQ multiplex PCR; the TCRdb copy retains only in-frame clones and omits some. The sample consists of about 57,000 clones, 75% to 95% of them appearing once. Sequenced material: peripheral blood. These receptors were collected from a man aged 60 to 75 with acute or convalescent COVID-19.

This clone occurred once. V and J are TRBV29-1 and TRBJ1-2, with a possible D match to TRBD1 (5 bases). The V end lost 0 bases, the J end lost 4 bases, and 9 bases lay between the germline ends. The CDR3 length is 13 residues. Germline CDR1 and CDR2: SQVTM and ANQGSEA. The CDR3 nucleotides read TGCAGCGTTGAAGATGCCCAGGGCTATGGCTACACCTTC. Translation: CSVEDAQGYGYTF. The full variable domain, rest sourced from reference TRBV29-1 and TRBJ1-2, is SAVISQKPSRDICQRGTSLTIQCQVDSQVTMMFWYRQQPGQSLTLIATANQGSEATYESGFVIDKFPISRPNLTFSTLTVSNMSPEDSSIYLCSVEDAQGYGYTFGSGTRLTVV.

This clone appeared once. At one of its ends the junction is not consistent with the germline gene, which may arise from a read error. The chain joins TRBV11-1 to TRBJ2-1; TRBD1 matches at 7 bases. The CDR3 contains 16 residues. The germline V gene encodes CDR1 SGHAT and CDR2 FQDESV (reference sequence). The CDR3 reads CASTLGGLSSYNEQFF. The CDR3 bases are TGTGCCAGCACCTTAGGGGGCCTGAGCTCCTACAATGAGCAGTTCTTC. Combining the CDR3 with reference TRBV11-1 and TRBJ2-1 gives the whole variable domain EAEVAQSPRYKITEKSQAVAFWCDPISGHATLYWYRQILGQGPELLVQFQDESVVDDSQLPKDRFSAERLKGVDSTLKIQPAELGDSAMYLCASTLGGLSSYNEQFFGPGTRLTVL.

The rearrangement links TRBV18 to TRBJ1-2; a possible D gene is TRBD1 (6 bases). CDR1 and CDR2 from the germline V gene are KGHSH and LQKENI. V lost 5 bases, J lost 6 bases, and 19 bases lay in between. The CDR3 consists of 15 residues. CDR3 in amino acids: CASSKPRDMGDGYTF. Here the CDR3 DNA reads TGTGCCAGCTCAAAACCCAGGGACATGGGCGATGGCTACACCTTC.

V is TRBV18 and J is TRBJ1-5; D not resolved. V lost 6 bases, J lost 5 bases, and 14 bases lay in between. Germline values: CDR1 KGHSH, CDR2 LQKENI. CDR3 length: 14 residues. CDR3: CASSADTTDQPQHF. For the CDR3, the DNA is TGTGCCAGCTCCGCTGACACGACCGATCAGCCCCAGCATTTT.

This clone was seen only once. The rearrangement joins TRBV9 to TRBJ2-1; possible D gene TRBD2, 5 bases. Trimming pared 2 bases from V and 3 bases from J, leaving 12 bases between. The length of the CDR3 is 15 residues. Looked up from germline, CDR1 is SGDLS and CDR2 is YYNGEE. The chain's CDR3 is CASSVQDSHYNEQFF. CDR3 sequence (DNA): TGTGCCAGCAGCGTTCAGGACTCACACTACAATGAGCAGTTCTTC.

The J gene is TRBJ2-1, the V gene TRBV9; TRBD1 matches at 9 bases. This CDR3 spans 18 amino acids. The trim removed 2 bases at V and 8 bases at J, leaving 17 bases unmatched. Germline V gene sequence: CDR1 SGDLS, CDR2 YYNGEE. CDR3 sequence: CASSVGRSGDRAYYEQFF. The DNA of the CDR3 is TGTGCCAGCAGCGTGGGTAGGAGTGGGGACAGGGCTTACTATGAGCAGTTCTTC.

The V call is TRBV5-8, the J call TRBJ1-5; 7 nucleotides match TRBD1. Germline V gene data show CDR1 as SGHTS and CDR2 as YDEGEE. V was clipped by 4 bases and J by 3 bases; unmatched bases: 16. The CDR3 is 18 amino acids. Here the CDR3 reads CASSHSNFGTEANQPQHF. Written as DNA, the CDR3 is TGTGCCAGCAGCCACTCAAACTTCGGGACAGAAGCCAATCAGCCCCAGCATTTT.

J is TRBJ1-1 and V is TRBV28, with TRBD1 matching over 7 bases. This CDR3 comprises 15 residues. The V segment lost 4 bases and the J segment 0 bases; nucleotides outside the gene matches: 5. Germline CDR1 MDHEN, CDR2 SYDVKM. The CDR3 sequence: CASSSGQFVNTEAFF. The CDR3 bases are TGTGCCAGCAGTTCGGGACAGTTTGTGAACACTGAAGCTTTCTTT.

The rearrangement joins TRBV10-3 to TRBJ2-7, with D possibly TRBD1 on 6 matching bases. This CDR3 is 13 amino acids long. The germline V gene encodes CDR1 ENHRY and CDR2 SYGVKD. Trimming removed 2 bases from V and 3 bases from J, with 8 bases in between. DNA of the CDR3: TGTGCCATCAGTGAGGGGGACATCTACGAGCAGTACTTC. Translation gives CAISEGDIYEQYF.

The rearrangement joins TRBV29-1 to TRBJ1-1, with D possibly matching TRBD1 (5 bases). V shed 3 bases and J shed 4 bases, with 9 bases lying between them. The germline V gene encodes CDR1 SQVTM and CDR2 ANQGSEA. CDR3 length: 12 amino acids. CDR3 DNA: TGCAGCGTTGATCAGGGAGGCACTGAAGCTTTCTTT. Its protein product is CSVDQGGTEAFF. Looking up the rest from reference TRBV29-1 and TRBJ1-1 gives the full variable domain: SAVISQKPSRDICQRGTSLTIQCQVDSQVTMMFWYRQQPGQSLTLIATANQGSEATYESGFVIDKFPISRPNLTFSTLTVSNMSPEDSSIYLCSVDQGGTEAFFGQGTRLTVV.

The genes are TRBV30 and TRBJ2-3, with D possibly matching TRBD2 (6 bases). The CDR3 extends over 14 amino acids. V was shortened by 4 bases and J by 3 bases, with 14 bases between the two germline ends. In germline, CDR1 is GTSNPN, CDR2 SVGIG (reference sequence). In nucleotides, the CDR3 is TGTGCCTGGACCGGCGGGACTTCAACAGATACGCAGTATTTT. It is translated as CAWTGGTSTDTQYF.

The genes are TRBV10-2 and TRBJ2-7; tentative D call: TRBD2 (6 bases). The CDR3 has 13 amino acids. V was shortened by 0 bases and J by 6 bases, with 9 bases between the two germline ends. Germline V gene data show CDR1 as WSHSY and CDR2 as SAAADI. The CDR3 protein is CASSESSGPEQYF. In DNA, the CDR3 is TGCGCCAGCAGTGAGTCGAGCGGGCCCGAGCAGTACTTC.

The chain links TRBV11-2 to TRBJ2-1; 8 bases agree with TRBD1. From germline, CDR1 is SGHAT and CDR2 FQNNGV. The CDR3 is made up of 15 amino acids. V lost 6 bases and J lost 10; bases outside the gene matches: 14. The CDR3 nucleotides read TGTGCCAGCAGTCGTTTTCAGGGGGCACTTGGGGAGCAGTTCTTC. This gives the protein CASSRFQGALGEQFF.

V usage is TRBV24-1 and J usage is TRBJ2-2; 7 nucleotides match TRBD1. CDR1 KGHDR and CDR2 SFDVKD come from the germline V gene. V lost 7 bases and J lost 5; bases outside the gene matches: 9. CDR3 length: 15 residues. CDR3 nucleotides: TGTGCCACCAGAAGCCGACAGGGTCCGACCGGGGAGCTGTTTTTT. Its translation is CATRSRQGPTGELFF.

The V gene is TRBV13, the J gene TRBJ2-1, with 10 bases fitting TRBD2. CDR1 is PRHDT, CDR2 FYEKMQ, per germline (reference sequence). The CDR3 runs to 15 residues. V gave up 4 bases and J gave up 8 bases; unmatched junction bases: 8. The DNA for the CDR3 is TGTGCCAGCAGCTCCAGAAAAGCGGGAGGGTATGAGCAGTTCTTC. Its translation: CASSSRKAGGYEQFF.

This clone occurred once. This chain connects TRBV11-2 to TRBJ2-7; 13 nucleotides match TRBD2. Germline V gives CDR1 SGHAT, CDR2 FQNNGV. V shed 2 bases, J shed 5 bases, and the junction held 9 bases outside the gene matches. The CDR3 runs 17 residues. The CDR3 region is CASSLYTSGRAFHEQYF. The CDR3 nucleotides read TGTGCCAGCAGCTTATATACTAGCGGGAGGGCCTTCCACGAGCAGTACTTC. The variable domain in full, with the rest retrieved from reference TRBV11-2 and TRBJ2-7, is EAGVAQSPRYKIIEKRQSVAFWCNPISGHATLYWYQQILGQGPKLLIQFQNNGVVDDSQLPKDRFSAERLKGVDSTLKIQPAKLEDSAVYLCASSLYTSGRAFHEQYFGPGTRLTVT.

A word on this clone: One end of the junction varies from germline; a read error may be responsible. This chain uses TRBV7-7 with TRBJ2-3, with TRBD2 as a possible D gene (5 bases). Germline loops: CDR1 SSHAT, CDR2 FNYEAQ (reference sequence). There are 15 residues in the CDR3. CDR3 amino acids: CASSPGGPRTDTQYF. The CDR3 nucleotides are TGTGCTAGCAGCCCCGGAGGACCCAGAACAGATACGCAGTATTTT.

The chain recombines TRBV19 with TRBJ2-7; tentative D call: TRBD2 (9 bases). V was shortened by 6 bases and J by 3 bases, with 30 bases between the two germline ends. CDR3 length: 19 residues. CDR1 LNHDA and CDR2 SQIVND come from the germline V gene (reference sequence). CDR3 loop: CASSRGQGRREGGRYEQYF. Written as DNA, the CDR3 is TGTGCCAGTAGCCGAGGACAGGGACGGCGGGAGGGCGGTCGCTACGAGCAGTACTTC.

Only a few counts were recorded for this clone. J is TRBJ1-1 and V is TRBV28, with D possibly matching TRBD1 (6 bases). V shed 6 bases and J shed 3 bases, with 14 bases lying between them. This CDR3 is built from 14 residues. Germline CDR1 MDHEN, CDR2 SYDVKM. CDR3 loop: CASRQQGFHTEAFF. Written as DNA, the CDR3 is TGTGCCAGCAGGCAACAGGGATTTCACACTGAAGCTTTCTTT. Looking up the rest from reference TRBV28 and TRBJ1-1 gives the full variable domain: DVKVTQSSRYLVKRTGEKVFLECVQDMDHENMFWYRQDPGLGLRLIYFSYDVKMKEKGDIPEGYSVSREKKERFSLILESASTNQTSMYLCASRQQGFHTEAFFGQGTRLTVV.

This clone was recorded once. The CDR3 sequence is CASSEVRGNQPQHF. CDR3 DNA: TGTGCCAGCAGTGAAGTCCGGGGAAATCAGCCCCAGCATTTT. V gene TRBV2 combines with J gene TRBJ1-5; no definite D call. The CDR3 loop spans 14 amino acids. Germline V gene sequence: CDR1 SNHLY, CDR2 FYNNEI. V gave up 1 base and J gave up 4 bases, with 8 bases separating them. The full variable domain, with the rest looked up from reference TRBV2 and TRBJ1-5, is EPEVTQTPSHQVTQMGQEVILRCVPISNHLYFYWYRQILGQKVEFLVSFYNNEISEKSEIFDDQFSVERPDGSNFTLKIRSTKLEDSAMYFCASSEVRGNQPQHFGDGTRLSIL.

The chain employs TRBV3-1 (or the pseudogene TRBV3-2) and TRBJ1-2; a weak D match, TRBD1 (6 bases). Trimming pared 4 bases from V and 8 bases from J, leaving 14 bases between. Germline CDR1 is LGHDT and CDR2 is YNNKEL (reference sequence). The CDR3 has 13 residues. The CDR3 sequence: CASSPRGAIGYTF. The DNA for the CDR3 is TGTGCCAGCAGCCCCAGGGGAGCGATCGGCTACACCTTC.

J is TRBJ2-3 and V is TRBV9; 8 positions agree with TRBD2. The CDR3 has 15 amino acids. The J segment lost 6 bases and the V segment lost 3 bases, leaving 9 bases of the junction unmatched. Germline-derived CDR1 and CDR2 are SGDLS and YYNGEE. The CDR3 region is CASSESGSSRDTQYF. For the CDR3, the DNA is TGTGCCAGCAGCGAGAGCGGGAGCTCGCGGGATACGCAGTATTTT.

V gene TRBV27 combines with J gene TRBJ2-1; TRBD1 matches 7 bases. Germline trimming cut 5 bases from V and 2 bases from J; bases unmatched to any gene: 9. This CDR3 has 16 amino acids. Germline CDR1 reads MNHEY; CDR2 reads SMNVEV (reference sequence). CDR3 in DNA: TGTGCCAGCAGTCTCACAGGGGCCCCCCCCTACAATGAGCAGTTCTTC. It translates to CASSLTGAPPYNEQFF.

The chain couples TRBV28 to TRBJ1-5; D gene unclear. V lost 7 bases to trimming and J lost 6 bases, with 16 bases between them. CDR3 size: 14 residues. Germline lookup yields CDR1 MDHEN and CDR2 SYDVKM. The CDR3 is CASNLPSIGQPQHF. For the CDR3, the DNA is TGTGCCAGCAATCTCCCCTCTATCGGTCAGCCCCAGCATTTT.

This sequence joins TRBV7-2 and TRBJ2-2, with 14 bases matching TRBD2. CDR3 length: 19 residues. Germline V gives CDR1 SGHTA, CDR2 FQGNSA. After removal of 4 bases from V and 4 bases from J, the junction contained 11 bases not matched to a gene. Here the CDR3 DNA reads TGTGCCAGCAGCTGGAAGGGGACTAGCGGGAGCGGTTTCACCGGGGAGCTGTTTTTT. Translation: CASSWKGTSGSGFTGELFF.

The chain joins TRBV11-3 to TRBJ1-1; perhaps TRBD1 as D (5 bases). V was shortened by 1 base and J by 7 bases, with 10 bases between the two germline ends. The V gene's germline CDR1 is SGHNT and CDR2 YENEEA. The CDR3 covers 13 residues. CDR3 in amino acids: CASSLAVGHEAFF. CDR3 DNA: TGTGCCAGCAGCTTAGCGGTAGGACATGAAGCTTTCTTT.